The T cell receptor beta chain described here comes from a study of cytotoxic CD8 clonotypes in ibrutinib-treated CLL. Whole-study context: Enrolment comprised 11 relapsed/refractory and more than 14 treatment-naive patients; 17 to 18 were IGHV unmutated. The authors obtained response samples at a median of about 11 months of treatment, range 6 to 36.

Worth noting for this clone: Its antigen remains unknown.

This table comes from immunoSEQ multiplex PCR, and its TCRdb copy is limited to in-frame clones, with some not included. The sample has about 310,000 clones; about 80% are singletons. Study-level results: Relative to age-matched healthy donors, clonality at baseline was higher, and it tracked circulating CD8+ T-cell counts.

Germline CDR1 and CDR2: SGHVS and FQNEAQ. V lost 1 base, J lost 6 bases, and 10 bases lay in between. This CDR3 has 13 amino acids. This sequence was found in a human donor with chronic lymphocytic leukemia. The sequencing here drew on PBMCs, taken before ibrutinib treatment. V and J are TRBV7-8 and TRBJ2-7, with D tentatively TRBD1 (6 bases). CDR3 region: CASSLGQAREQYF. CDR3 DNA: TGTGCCAGCAGCTTAGGACAGGCACGCGAGCAGTACTTC. The complete variable domain, with remaining parts taken from reference TRBV7-8 and TRBJ2-7, reads GAGVSQSPRYKVAKRGQDVALRCDPISGHVSLFWYQQALGQGPEFLTYFQNEAQLDKSGLPSDRFFAERPEGSVSTLKIQRTQQEDSAVYLCASSLGQAREQYFGPGTRLTVT.